Listed below are T cell receptor beta chains from one sample, sequenced in a study of technical replicates of blood from a few donors. Clones were read by immunoSEQ multiplex PCR, and TCRdb kept only the in-frame ones, dropping some. Here the sample spans about 81,000 clones, roughly four fifths being singletons. Specimen: PBMCs. The source is a human donor in good health. Some clones in this sample may be carry-over from other donors' samples. Both conserved end residues are part of each CDR3. A D gene is named only where the DNA matches it firmly. Size is stated for part of the rows, as once, few or many counts, or as a class when the clone is expanded.

j_call d_call clone_size v_call cdr3_nt cdr3_aa
TRBJ2-3 NA NA TRBV5-6 TGTGCCAGCAGCTTGGGGTTCCAGGGGTGGGGAGATACGCAGTATTTT CASSLGFQGWGDTQYF
TRBJ1-5 NA NA TRBV2 TGTGCCAGCAGTGACCATCTAAATCAGCCCCAGCATTTT CASSDHLNQPQHF
TRBJ2-7 NA NA TRBV30 TGTGCCTGGAGTCCTCCCGGCGAGCAGTACTTC CAWSPPGEQYF
TRBJ2-7 TRBD2 NA TRBV7-2 TGTGCCAGCAGCCCAAGGCAGGCTAGCGGACGGTACGAGCAGTACTTC CASSPRQASGRYEQYF
TRBJ1-3 TRBD1 NA TRBV6-1 TGTGCCAGCAGGGAACAGGGGGCGCCTGGAAACACCATATATTTT CASREQGAPGNTIYF
TRBJ2-7 NA NA TRBV10-2 TGCGCCAGCAGTGACCACAGGACGGGCCCTCACGAGCAGTACTTC CASSDHRTGPHEQYF
TRBJ1-4 NA NA TRBV19 TGTGCCAGTAGTATTCTGAGTTCAACTAATGAAAAACTGTTTTTT CASSILSSTNEKLFF
TRBJ2-1 TRBD2 NA TRBV5-1 TGCGCCAGCAGCCCACTAGCGGGGGACTACAATGAGCAGTTCTTC CASSPLAGDYNEQFF
TRBJ1-2 NA NA TRBV7-8 TGTGCCAGCAGCTTATCAGGGGTCGGCTACACCTTC CASSLSGVGYTF
TRBJ1-2 TRBD1 NA TRBV19 TGTGCCAGTAGTCTCTTGACAGGGGGGAAAGGATATTATGGCTACACCTTC CASSLLTGGKGYYGYTF
TRBJ2-7 TRBD1 NA TRBV10-3 TGTGCCATCAGTGAGATACAGGGGGCGGACGAGCAGTACTTC CAISEIQGADEQYF
TRBJ1-2 TRBD1 once TRBV28 TGTGCCAGCAGTTCGACAGGGGGCTATGGCTACACCTTC CASSSTGGYGYTF
TRBJ2-5 TRBD2 NA TRBV14 TGTGCCAGCGGCGGTGGCGGGAGGGCCTGGAGAGGTGAGACCCAGTACTTC CASGGGGRAWRGETQYF
TRBJ1-1 NA NA TRBV19 TGTGCCAGTATTAATAAGGGGCGTTCTGAAGCTTTCTTT CASINKGRSEAFF
TRBJ1-2 NA NA TRBV29-1 TGCAGCGTTGTAGCCGGCTATGGCTACACCTTC CSVVAGYGYTF
TRBJ2-1 TRBD1 NA TRBV7-2 TGTGCCAGCAGCTTCGGACAGGGTGGACGCAATGAGCAGTTCTTC CASSFGQGGRNEQFF
TRBJ1-1 TRBD1 NA TRBV5-4 TGTGCCAGCGAGCGGCGGACCGGGACAGGAATATATCGGGCTTTCTTT CASERRTGTGIYRAFF
TRBJ2-3 NA NA TRBV19 TGTGCCAGTAGTATAGTCCTAGCGCCCACAGATACGCAGTATTTT CASSIVLAPTDTQYF
TRBJ2-7 TRBD2 NA TRBV5-1 TGCGCCAGCAGCACTAGCGGGAGGAGTACAAACGAGCAGTACTTC CASSTSGRSTNEQYF
TRBJ2-6 NA NA TRBV4-1 TGCGCCAGCAGCCAAAGAATTTGGGACTCCTACTCTGGGGCCAACGTCCTGACTTTC CASSQRIWDSYSGANVLTF
TRBJ2-5 TRBD1 NA TRBV5-4 TGTGCCAGCAGCCGGGGACAGCAACAAGAGACCCAGTACTTC CASSRGQQQETQYF
TRBJ2-3 TRBD1 NA TRBV2 TGTGCCAGCAGTGAATCCCTTCAGGGGGCGACGTATTTT CASSESLQGATYF
TRBJ1-2 NA NA TRBV29-1 TGCAGCGTTGAATATGGACACAGTACTAACTATGGCTACACCTTC CSVEYGHSTNYGYTF
TRBJ2-7 NA NA TRBV9 TGTGCCAGCAGCGTAAAGACAGACTCTTTCACCTACGAGCAGTACTTC CASSVKTDSFTYEQYF
TRBJ2-1 NA NA TRBV7-3 TGTGCCAGCAGCCGGGACTTCAGCTCCTACAATGAGCAGTTCTTC CASSRDFSSYNEQFF
TRBJ1-1 TRBD1 NA TRBV6-4 TGTGCCAGCAGTGACTCGAGGGGACAGGGGACCTTAAACACTGAAGCTTTCTTT CASSDSRGQGTLNTEAFF
TRBJ1-3 NA few TRBV30 TGTGCCTCGACGACAGCAGGGGAGATGGGGAACACCATATATTTT CASTTAGEMGNTIYF
TRBJ1-5 NA NA TRBV30 TGTGCCTGTTCGCGACAGGAGGTTTTAGGCAATCAGCCCCAGCATTTT CACSRQEVLGNQPQHF
TRBJ1-4 NA NA TRBV11-3 TGTGCCAGCAGCTTAAGGAGAGCCACTAATGAAAAACTGTTTTTT CASSLRRATNEKLFF
TRBJ2-2 TRBD2 NA TRBV11-3 TGTGCCAGCAGCCCAGGGACTAGCGGGAGGGCCCCGAACACCGGGGAGCTGTTTTTT CASSPGTSGRAPNTGELFF
TRBJ2-1 NA NA TRBV7-7 TGTGCCAGCAGCGCCAGCGGAGGGCCCAGTGAGCAGTTCTTC CASSASGGPSEQFF
TRBJ2-3 NA NA TRBV7-7 TGTGCCAGCAGCTTGGACAGTTTCACAGATACGCAGTATTTT CASSLDSFTDTQYF
TRBJ2-7 NA NA TRBV5-4 TGTGCCAGCAGTACCGCCGTTGTCCGGGCCGGGGCCTACGAGCAGTACTTC CASSTAVVRAGAYEQYF
TRBJ2-5 NA NA TRBV29-1 TGCAGCGTTGAAGACCTAGAGACCCAGTACTTC CSVEDLETQYF
TRBJ2-3 TRBD1 NA TRBV11-1 TGTGCCAGCAGCTCCCGGGACAGAGACACAGATACGCAGTATTTT CASSSRDRDTDTQYF
TRBJ2-3 TRBD2 NA TRBV7-6 TGTGCCAGCAGCCAGGGACTAGCGGGGGTGGATACGCAGTATTTT CASSQGLAGVDTQYF
TRBJ1-6 TRBD1 NA TRBV6-6 TGTGCCAGCCGGTTTCGGGACAGGGTTTCACCCCTCCACTTT CASRFRDRVSPLHF
TRBJ1-5 TRBD1 NA TRBV30 TGTGCCTGGAGTGTACCCGACAGGGTGAATCAGCCCCAGCATTTT CAWSVPDRVNQPQHF